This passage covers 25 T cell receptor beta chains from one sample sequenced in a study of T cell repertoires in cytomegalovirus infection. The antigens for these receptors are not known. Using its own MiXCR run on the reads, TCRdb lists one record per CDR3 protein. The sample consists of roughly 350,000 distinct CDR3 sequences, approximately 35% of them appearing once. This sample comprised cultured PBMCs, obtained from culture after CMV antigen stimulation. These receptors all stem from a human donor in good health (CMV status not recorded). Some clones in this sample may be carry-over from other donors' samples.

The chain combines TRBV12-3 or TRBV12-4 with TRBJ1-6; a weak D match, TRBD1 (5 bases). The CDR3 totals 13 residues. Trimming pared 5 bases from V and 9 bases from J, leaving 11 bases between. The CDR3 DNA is TGTGCCAGCAGTCATCCGCAGGGTTCACCCCTCCACTTT. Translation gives CASSHPQGSPLHF.

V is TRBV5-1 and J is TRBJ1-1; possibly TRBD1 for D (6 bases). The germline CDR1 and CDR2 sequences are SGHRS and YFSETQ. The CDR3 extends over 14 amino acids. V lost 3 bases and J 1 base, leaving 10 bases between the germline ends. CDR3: CASSWRDKNTEAFF. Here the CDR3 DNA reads TGCGCCAGCAGCTGGAGGGACAAGAACACTGAAGCTTTCTTT.

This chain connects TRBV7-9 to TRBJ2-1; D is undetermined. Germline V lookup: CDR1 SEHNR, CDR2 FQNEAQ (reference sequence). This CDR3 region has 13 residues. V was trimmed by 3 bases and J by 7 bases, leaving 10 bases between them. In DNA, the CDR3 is TGTGCCAGCAGCTTGACCCCAAGGAATGAGCAGTTCTTC. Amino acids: CASSLTPRNEQFF.

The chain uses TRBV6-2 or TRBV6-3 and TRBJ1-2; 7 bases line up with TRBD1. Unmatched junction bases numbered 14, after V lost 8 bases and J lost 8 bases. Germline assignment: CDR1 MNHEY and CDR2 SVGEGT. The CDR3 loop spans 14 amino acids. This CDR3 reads CASGYQTGTEGYTF. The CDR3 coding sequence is TGTGCCAGCGGATATCAGACCGGGACAGAGGGCTACACCTTC.

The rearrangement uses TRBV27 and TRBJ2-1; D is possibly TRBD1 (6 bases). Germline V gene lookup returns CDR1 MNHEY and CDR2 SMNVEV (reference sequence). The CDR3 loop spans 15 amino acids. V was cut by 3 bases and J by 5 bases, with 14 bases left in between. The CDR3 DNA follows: TGTGCCAGCAGTTTTGGGCCAGGGGAGCACAATGAGCAGTTCTTC. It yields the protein CASSFGPGEHNEQFF.

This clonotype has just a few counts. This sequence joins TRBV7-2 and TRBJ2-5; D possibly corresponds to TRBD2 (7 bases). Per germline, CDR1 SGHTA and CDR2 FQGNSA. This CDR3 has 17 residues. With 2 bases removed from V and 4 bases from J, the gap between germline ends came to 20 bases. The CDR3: CASSLSRVGGGTETQYF. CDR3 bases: TGTGCCAGCAGCTTATCGCGGGTAGGGGGGGGAACAGAGACCCAGTACTTC.

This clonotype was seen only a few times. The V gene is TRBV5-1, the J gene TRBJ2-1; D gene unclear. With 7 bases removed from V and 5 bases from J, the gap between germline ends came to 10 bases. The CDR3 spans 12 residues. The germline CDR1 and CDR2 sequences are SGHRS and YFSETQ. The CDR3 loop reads CASAPGDNEQFF. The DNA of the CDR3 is TGCGCCAGCGCCCCTGGGGACAATGAGCAGTTCTTC.

The CDR3 reads CSVRRVETYNEQYF. The CDR3 DNA reads as TGCAGCGTTAGGCGGGTGGAAACCTACAATGAGCAGTACTTC. The rearrangement joins TRBV29-1 to TRBJ2-7, with D possibly TRBD2 on 5 matching bases. This CDR3 spans 14 amino acids. The germline V and J ends were trimmed by 5 bases and 7 bases, with 21 bases remaining between them. The germline V gene has CDR1 SQVTM and CDR2 ANQGSEA.

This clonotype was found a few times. The CDR3 spells CASSETPSYEQYV. CDR3 nucleotides: TGTGCCAGCTCCGAGACCCCGTCCTACGAGCAGTACGTC. V usage is TRBV11-2 and J usage is TRBJ2-7; D remains unclear. V lost 8 bases, J lost 1 base, and 12 bases lay in between. Germline V gene data show CDR1 as SGHAT and CDR2 as FQNNGV. The CDR3 runs 13 residues.

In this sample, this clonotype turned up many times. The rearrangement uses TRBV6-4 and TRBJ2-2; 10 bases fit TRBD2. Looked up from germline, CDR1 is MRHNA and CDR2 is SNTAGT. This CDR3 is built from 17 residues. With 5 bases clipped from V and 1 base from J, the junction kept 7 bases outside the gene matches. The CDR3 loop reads CASSQTSGAQNTGELFF. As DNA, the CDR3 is TGTGCCAGCAGTCAAACTAGCGGGGCCCAGAACACCGGGGAGCTGTTTTTT.

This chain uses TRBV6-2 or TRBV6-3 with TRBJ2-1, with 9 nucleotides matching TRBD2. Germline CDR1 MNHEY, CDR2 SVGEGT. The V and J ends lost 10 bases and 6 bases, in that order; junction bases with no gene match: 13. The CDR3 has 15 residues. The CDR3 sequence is CATLRLAGPRNEQFF. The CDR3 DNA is TGTGCCACCCTCCGGCTAGCGGGACCTCGCAATGAGCAGTTCTTC.

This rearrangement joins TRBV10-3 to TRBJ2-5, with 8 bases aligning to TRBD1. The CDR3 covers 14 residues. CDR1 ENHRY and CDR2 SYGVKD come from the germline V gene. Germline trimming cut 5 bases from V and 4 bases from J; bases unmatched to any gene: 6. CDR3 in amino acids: CAISPGQGRETQYF. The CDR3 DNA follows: TGTGCCATCAGTCCCGGACAGGGCAGAGAGACCCAGTACTTC.

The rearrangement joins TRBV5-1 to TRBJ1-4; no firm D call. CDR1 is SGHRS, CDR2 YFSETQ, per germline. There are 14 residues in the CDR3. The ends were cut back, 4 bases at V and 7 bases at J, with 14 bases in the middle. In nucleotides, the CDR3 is TGCGCCAGCAGCCCCCAGGCAACGGGTGAAAAACTGTTTTTT. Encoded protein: CASSPQATGEKLFF.

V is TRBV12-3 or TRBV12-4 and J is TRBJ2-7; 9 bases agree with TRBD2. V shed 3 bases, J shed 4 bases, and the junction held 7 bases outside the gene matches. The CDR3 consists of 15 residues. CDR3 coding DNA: TGTGCCAGCAGTTTGGCGGGAGGGGGTTTTTACGAGCAGTACTTC. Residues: CASSLAGGGFYEQYF.

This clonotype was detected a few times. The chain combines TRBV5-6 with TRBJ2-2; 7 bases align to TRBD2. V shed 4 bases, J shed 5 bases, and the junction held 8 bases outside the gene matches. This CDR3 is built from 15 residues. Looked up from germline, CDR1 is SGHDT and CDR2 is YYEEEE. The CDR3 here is CASSPIAGGTGELFF. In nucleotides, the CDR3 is TGTGCCAGCAGCCCGATAGCGGGCGGTACCGGGGAGCTGTTTTTT. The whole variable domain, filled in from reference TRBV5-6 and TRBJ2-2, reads DAGVTQSPTHLIKTRGQQVTLRCSPKSGHDTVSWYQQALGQGPQFIFQYYEEEERQRGNFPDRFSGHQFPNYSSELNVNALLLGDSALYLCASSPIAGGTGELFFGEGSRLTVL.

The CDR3 nucleotides are TGTGCCAGTAGGGACAGTTTGAACACTGAAGCTTTCTTT. It specifies CASRDSLNTEAFF. The rearrangement uses TRBV19 and TRBJ1-1; D may be TRBD1 (6 bases). V lost 6 bases to trimming and J lost 0 bases, with 8 bases between them. The CDR3 covers 13 residues. CDR1 and CDR2 from the germline V gene are LNHDA and SQIVND (reference sequence).

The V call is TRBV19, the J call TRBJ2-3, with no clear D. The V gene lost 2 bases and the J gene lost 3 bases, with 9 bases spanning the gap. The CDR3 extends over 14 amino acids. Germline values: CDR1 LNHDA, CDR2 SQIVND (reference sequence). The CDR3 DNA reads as TGTGCCAGTAGTATATACTCCGGGACAGATACGCAGTATTTT. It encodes CASSIYSGTDTQYF. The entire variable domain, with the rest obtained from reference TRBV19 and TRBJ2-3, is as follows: DGGITQSPKYLFRKEGQNVTLSCEQNLNHDAMYWYRQDPGQGLRLIYYSQIVNDFQKGDIAEGYSVSREKKESFPLTVTSAQKNPTAFYLCASSIYSGTDTQYFGPGTRLTVL.

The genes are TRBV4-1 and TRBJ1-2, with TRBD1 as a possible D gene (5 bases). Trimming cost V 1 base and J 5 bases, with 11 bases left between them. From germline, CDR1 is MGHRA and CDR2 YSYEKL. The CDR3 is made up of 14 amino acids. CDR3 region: CASSQGGTVYGYTF. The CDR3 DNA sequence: TGCGCCAGCAGCCAAGGTGGGACGGTTTATGGCTACACCTTC.

The chain's CDR3 is CSVDLLADQETQYF. The CDR3 DNA reads as TGCAGCGTTGATTTACTAGCGGACCAAGAGACCCAGTACTTC. The chain links TRBV29-1 to TRBJ2-5, with 8 bases that match TRBD2. The CDR3 is made up of 14 amino acids. The J segment lost 0 bases and the V segment lost 3 bases, leaving 3 bases of the junction unmatched. Germline CDR1 SQVTM, CDR2 ANQGSEA.

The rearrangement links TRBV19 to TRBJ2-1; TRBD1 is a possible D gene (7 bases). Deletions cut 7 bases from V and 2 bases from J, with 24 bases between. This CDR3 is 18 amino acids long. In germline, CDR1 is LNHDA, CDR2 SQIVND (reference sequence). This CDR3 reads CASTHQGGLTTPYNEQFF. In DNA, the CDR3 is TGTGCCAGTACCCACCAGGGGGGCCTCACCACCCCCTACAATGAGCAGTTCTTC.

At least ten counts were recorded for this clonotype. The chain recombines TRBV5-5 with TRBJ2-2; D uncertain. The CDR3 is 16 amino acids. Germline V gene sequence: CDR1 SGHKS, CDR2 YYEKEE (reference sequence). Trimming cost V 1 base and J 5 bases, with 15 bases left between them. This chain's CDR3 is CASSLRPTDGTGELFF. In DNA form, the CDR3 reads TGTGCCAGCAGCTTGCGCCCAACAGACGGAACCGGGGAGCTGTTTTTT.

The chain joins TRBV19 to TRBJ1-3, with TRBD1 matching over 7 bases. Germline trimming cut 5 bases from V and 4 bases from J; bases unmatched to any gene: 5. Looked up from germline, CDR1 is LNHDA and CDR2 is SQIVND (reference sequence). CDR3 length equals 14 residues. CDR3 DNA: TGTGCCAGTAGTGCAGGGGGTCCCGGAAACACCATATATTTT. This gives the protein CASSAGGPGNTIYF.

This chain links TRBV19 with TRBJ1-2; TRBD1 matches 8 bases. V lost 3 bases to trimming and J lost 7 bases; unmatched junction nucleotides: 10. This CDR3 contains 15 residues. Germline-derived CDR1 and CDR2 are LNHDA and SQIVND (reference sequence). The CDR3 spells CASSIEVQGATGYTF. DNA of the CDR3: TGTGCCAGTAGTATCGAGGTCCAGGGGGCTACTGGCTACACCTTC.

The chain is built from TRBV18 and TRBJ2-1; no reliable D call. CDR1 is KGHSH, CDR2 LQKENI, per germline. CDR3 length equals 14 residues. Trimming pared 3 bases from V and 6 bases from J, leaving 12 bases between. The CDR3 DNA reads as TGTGCCAGCTCACCTATCGGACGGACCAATGAGCAGTTCTTC. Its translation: CASSPIGRTNEQFF.

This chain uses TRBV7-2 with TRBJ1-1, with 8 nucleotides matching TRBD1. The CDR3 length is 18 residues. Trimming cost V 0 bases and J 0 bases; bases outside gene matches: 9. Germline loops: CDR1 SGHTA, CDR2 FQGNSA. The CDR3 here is CASSLAPWTGIMNTEAFF. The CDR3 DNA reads TGTGCCAGCAGCTTAGCGCCCTGGACAGGGATTATGAACACTGAAGCTTTCTTT.